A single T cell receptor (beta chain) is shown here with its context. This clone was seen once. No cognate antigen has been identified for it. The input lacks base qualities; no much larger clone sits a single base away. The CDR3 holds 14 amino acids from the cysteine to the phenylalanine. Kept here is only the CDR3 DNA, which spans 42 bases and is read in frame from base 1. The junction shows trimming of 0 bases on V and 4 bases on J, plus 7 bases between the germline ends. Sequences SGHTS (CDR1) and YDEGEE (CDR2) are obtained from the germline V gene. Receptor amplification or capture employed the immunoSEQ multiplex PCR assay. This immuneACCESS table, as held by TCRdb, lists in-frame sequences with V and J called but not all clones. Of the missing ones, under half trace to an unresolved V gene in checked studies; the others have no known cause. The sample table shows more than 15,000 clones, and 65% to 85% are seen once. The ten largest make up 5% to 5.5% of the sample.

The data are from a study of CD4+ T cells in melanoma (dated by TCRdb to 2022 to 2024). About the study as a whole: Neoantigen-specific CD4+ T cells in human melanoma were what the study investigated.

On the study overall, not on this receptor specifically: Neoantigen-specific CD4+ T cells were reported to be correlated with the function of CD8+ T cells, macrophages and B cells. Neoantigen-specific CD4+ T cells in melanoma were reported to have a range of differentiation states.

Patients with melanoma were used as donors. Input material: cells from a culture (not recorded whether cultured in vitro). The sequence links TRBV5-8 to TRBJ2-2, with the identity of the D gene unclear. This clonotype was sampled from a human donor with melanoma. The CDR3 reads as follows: CASSLVDGTGELFF. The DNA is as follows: TGTGCCAGCAGCTTGGTCGACGGCACCGGGGAGCTGTTTTTT.